This is a list of T cell receptor beta chains from one sample in a study of blood T cell repertoires in COVID-19. Measured with immunoSEQ multiplex PCR; TCRdb has only the in-frame clones, and not every one. The data show about 350,000 clones, with more than 75% seen just once and 2.5% to 3% held by the top ten. The specimen was PBMCs or T cells enriched from blood (not recorded which). The source of these receptors is a woman in her 30s who had recovered from COVID-19. CDR3s leave out the opening cysteine and the closing phenylalanine or tryptophan.

j_gene | v_gene | CDR3aa
TRBJ1-2 | TRBV6-5 | ASSWRGQTDYGYT
TRBJ1-5 | TRBV27 | ASSAVPEGQPQH
TRBJ2-5 | TRBV18 | ASSFSDRDWAQY
TRBJ1-4 | TRBV23-1 | ASTNRGPTNEKLF
TRBJ2-4 | TRBV3-1/TRBV3-2 | ASSQDRERQKY
TRBJ2-7 | TRBV6-6 | ASRRDSSYEQY
TRBJ2-4 | TRBV28 | ASAARGNNIQY
TRBJ2-3 | TRBV7-2 | ASSTDYLRTDTQY
TRBJ1-2 | TRBV12-3/TRBV12-4 | ASSWGDSYGYT
TRBJ2-7 | TRBV6-6 | ASSRLAGEEQY
TRBJ1-4 | TRBV5-1 | ASSGTGTMGEKLF
TRBJ2-7 | TRBV21-1 | ASNKSKGGITGDLFSYEQY
TRBJ1-1 | TRBV2 | ASSPGQGANTEAF
TRBJ1-6 | TRBV19 | ASSKNTNSPLH
TRBJ2-2 | TRBV13 | ASSFGTLNTGELF
TRBJ1-2 | TRBV14 | ASSQDIRTGYNYGYT
TRBJ2-1 | TRBV4-1 | ASSDRASGHGPSYNEQF
TRBJ2-1 | TRBV18 | ASSPPPGTTEQF
TRBJ1-2 | TRBV7-9 | ASSSGRGDYYGYT